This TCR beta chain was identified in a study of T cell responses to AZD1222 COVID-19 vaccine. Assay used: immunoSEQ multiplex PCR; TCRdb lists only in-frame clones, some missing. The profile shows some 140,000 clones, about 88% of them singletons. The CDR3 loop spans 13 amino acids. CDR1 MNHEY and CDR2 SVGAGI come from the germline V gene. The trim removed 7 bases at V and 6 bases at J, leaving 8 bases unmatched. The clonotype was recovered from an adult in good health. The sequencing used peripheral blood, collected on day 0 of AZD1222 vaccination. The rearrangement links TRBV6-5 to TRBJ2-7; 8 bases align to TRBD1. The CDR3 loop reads CASKGRGLSEQYF. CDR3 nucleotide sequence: TGTGCCAGCAAGGGCAGGGGGCTTTCCGAGCAGTACTTC.